The 27 T cell receptor beta chains given below trace back to one sample, sequenced in a study of T cells in Graves' hyperthyroidism and ophthalmopathy. The TCR beta CDR3 regions underwent amplification using RNA transcripts as the source. HTBI primers were used for first-round RT-PCR of the TCR CDR3. One entry per CDR3 protein results from TCRdb running MiXCR on the multiplex PCR reads. Counted here are 550,000 to 850,000 distinct CDR3 sequences, roughly a sixth occurring once; the ten biggest clones make up roughly a sixth. Sequencing input: blood. The receptors come from a woman aged 50 to 65 with Graves' hyperthyroidism that later progressed to Graves' ophthalmopathy.

The genes are TRBV15 and TRBJ1-4; perhaps TRBD1 as D (6 bases). Germline CDR1 reads LNHNV; CDR2 reads YYDKDF (reference sequence). The CDR3 consists of 15 residues. V was trimmed by 2 bases and J by 8 bases, leaving 15 bases between them. The CDR3 loop is CATSRKQYRDEKLFF. CDR3 sequence (DNA): TGTGCCACCAGCAGAAAACAATACAGGGACGAAAAACTGTTTTTT.

This clonotype was seen at least ten times. V usage is TRBV12-5 and J usage is TRBJ2-1, with TRBD1 matching 8 bases. Losses at the gene ends were 6 bases for V and 3 bases for J; bases not matched to a gene: 10. The germline CDR1 and CDR2 sequences are LGHNT and FRNRAP. This CDR3 has 16 residues. This CDR3 reads CASGHNRDRLYNEQFF. The CDR3 nucleotides are TGTGCTAGTGGACATAACCGGGACAGGCTCTACAATGAGCAGTTCTTC.

This clonotype was recorded at least ten times. V is TRBV6-1 and J is TRBJ1-1, with TRBD1 matching over 9 bases. Germline V gives CDR1 MNHNS, CDR2 SASEGT. J lost 5 bases, V lost 5 bases, and 6 bases had no gene match. This CDR3 comprises 14 residues. The CDR3 coding sequence is TGTGCCAGCAGTCCTTGGACAGGGGATACTGAAGCTTTCTTT. It is translated as CASSPWTGDTEAFF.

This clonotype was picked up many times. The chain links TRBV11-2 to TRBJ2-1; TRBD2 agrees at 8 bases. This CDR3 has 15 residues. Germline V gives CDR1 SGHAT, CDR2 FQNNGV. The V gene end was trimmed by 5 bases and the J gene end by 7 bases; junction bases not matched to a gene: 10. DNA for the CDR3: TGTGCCAGCAGCAAAAGCGGGGGCGGGGGGAATGAGCAGTTCTTC. Residues: CASSKSGGGGNEQFF. The whole variable domain, remainder taken from reference TRBV11-2 and TRBJ2-1, is EAGVAQSPRYKIIEKRQSVAFWCNPISGHATLYWYQQILGQGPKLLIQFQNNGVVDDSQLPKDRFSAERLKGVDSTLKIQPAKLEDSAVYLCASSKSGGGGNEQFFGPGTRLTVL.

The chain combines TRBV29-1 with TRBJ2-7; maybe TRBD2 (5 bases). CDR1 and CDR2 from the germline V gene are SQVTM and ANQGSEA. This CDR3 is 14 amino acids long. V was shortened by 7 bases and J by 0 bases, with 16 bases between the two germline ends. The DNA for the CDR3 is TGCAGCGCTGGATGGACGGGGTGCTCCTACGAGCAGTACTTC. Protein sequence: CSAGWTGCSYEQYF.

The chain couples TRBV9 to TRBJ2-5; 7 positions agree with TRBD1. Losses at the gene ends were 4 bases for V and 3 bases for J; bases not matched to a gene: 15. Germline CDR1 and CDR2: SGDLS and YYNGEE. This CDR3 has 17 amino acids. In DNA, the CDR3 is TGTGCCAGCAGCCGCGGTCCTTTGGGACAGATTGAAGAGACCCAGTACTTC. Its protein product is CASSRGPLGQIEETQYF.

The rearrangement links TRBV19 to TRBJ2-2; no clear D. This CDR3 comprises 14 residues. CDR1 LNHDA and CDR2 SQIVND come from the germline V gene (reference sequence). The V and J ends lost 3 bases and 3 bases respectively, with 8 bases between them. The CDR3 region has the DNA TGTGCCAGTAGTATTTGGTATGACACCGGGGAGCTGTTTTTT. Translating it yields CASSIWYDTGELFF.

This clonotype was seen many times. This chain joins TRBV11-2 and TRBJ2-2; 8 nucleotides align to TRBD2. With 2 bases clipped from V and 0 bases from J, the junction kept 8 bases outside the gene matches. The CDR3 is 18 amino acids. Germline CDR1 is SGHAT and CDR2 is FQNNGV. The CDR3 sequence: CASSLWRGVDANTGELFF. DNA for the CDR3: TGTGCCAGCAGCTTATGGCGGGGGGTAGACGCGAACACCGGGGAGCTGTTTTTT.

This clonotype has a count of ten or more. V usage is TRBV7-2 and J usage is TRBJ1-2; D gene ambiguous. The CDR3 consists of 13 residues. V shed 0 bases and J shed 4 bases, with 6 bases lying between them. The germline V gene has CDR1 SGHTA and CDR2 FQGNSA. The CDR3 DNA follows: TGTGCCAGCAGCTTAGCGAACTTCTATGGCTACACCTTC. Translated: CASSLANFYGYTF.

J is TRBJ2-1 and V is TRBV5-4, with a possible D match to TRBD1 (6 bases). Germline CDR1 SGHNT, CDR2 YYREEE (reference sequence). The CDR3 length is 15 residues. V lost 0 bases and J 8 bases, leaving 15 bases between the germline ends. The CDR3 loop is CASSLGTANTHEQFF. CDR3 nucleotides: TGTGCCAGCAGCTTGGGGACAGCGAATACCCATGAGCAGTTCTTC.

This chain connects TRBV14 to TRBJ2-3; 8 nucleotides match TRBD2. Unmatched junction bases numbered 10, after V lost 3 bases and J lost 5 bases. The CDR3 runs to 16 residues. Germline CDR1 SGHDN, CDR2 FVKESK. Here the CDR3 reads CASSHLGGAIGDTQYF. CDR3 DNA sequence: TGTGCCAGCAGCCATCTCGGGGGGGCTATCGGAGATACGCAGTATTTT.

This clonotype was recorded at least ten times. This rearrangement joins TRBV3-1 to TRBJ1-1; D is ambiguous. The CDR3 has 14 residues. Trimming pared 4 bases from V and 1 base from J, leaving 10 bases between. From germline, CDR1 is LGHDT and CDR2 YNNKEL (reference sequence). CDR3 loop: CASSLNVGNTEAFF. As DNA, the CDR3 is TGTGCCAGCAGCCTGAACGTGGGGAACACTGAAGCTTTCTTT.

This chain uses TRBV6-2 or TRBV6-3 with TRBJ2-3, with D perhaps matching TRBD2 (5 bases). The CDR3 is 15 amino acids. Germline V gene data show CDR1 as MNHEY and CDR2 as SVGEGT. V was clipped by 4 bases and J by 2 bases, with 13 bases between them. CDR3 sequence reads: CASSSTYRDTDTQYF. For the CDR3, the DNA is TGTGCCAGCAGTTCCACCTACCGGGACACAGATACGCAGTATTTT.

CDR3 DNA: TGTGCCAGCTCACCGCAGGACAGTAACACCGGGGAGCTGTTTTTT. This encodes CASSPQDSNTGELFF. The chain recombines TRBV18 with TRBJ2-2; D may be TRBD1 (6 bases). Germline V gives CDR1 KGHSH, CDR2 LQKENI. The CDR3 spans 15 residues. V was shortened by 3 bases and J by 2 bases, with 10 bases between the two germline ends.

V and J are TRBV12-3 or TRBV12-4 and TRBJ2-7; D is unresolved. The germline V and J ends were trimmed by 5 bases and 3 bases, with 5 bases remaining between them. The CDR3 sequence is 11 residues long. CDR3 in amino acids: CASSKNYEQYF. In DNA, the CDR3 is TGTGCCAGCAGTAAAAACTACGAGCAGTACTTC.

This clonotype was detected ten times or more. The chain uses TRBV7-8 and TRBJ2-2, with TRBD1 identical over 7 bases. Germline loops: CDR1 SGHVS, CDR2 FQNEAQ. The CDR3 covers 15 residues. Germline trimming cut 5 bases from V and 2 bases from J; bases unmatched to any gene: 5. CDR3 protein: CASSIGDSNTGELFF. DNA of the CDR3: TGTGCCAGCAGCATAGGGGACAGCAACACCGGGGAGCTGTTTTTT.

The V gene is TRBV12-3 or TRBV12-4, the J gene TRBJ1-1; D is possibly TRBD1 (6 bases). The CDR3 runs to 18 residues. V lost 1 base and J lost 4, with 22 bases in between. The CDR3 sequence is CASSLGILIGGEGTEAFF. For the CDR3, the DNA is TGTGCCAGCAGTTTAGGTATTTTGATTGGGGGCGAGGGCACTGAAGCTTTCTTT.

This clonotype was counted at least ten times. The V call is TRBV12-3 or TRBV12-4, the J call TRBJ2-5; D is perhaps TRBD1 or TRBD2 (5 bases each). V was trimmed by 9 bases and J by 4 bases, leaving 18 bases between them. CDR3 size: 14 residues. The DNA for the CDR3 is TGTGCCAGTACCTTCACCGGGACCCCAGAGACCCAGTACTTC. This codes for CASTFTGTPETQYF.

The chain recombines TRBV19 with TRBJ1-2; D not certain. Germline V gene data show CDR1 as LNHDA and CDR2 as SQIVND (reference sequence). The CDR3 is made up of 15 amino acids. V shed 7 bases and J shed 6 bases, with 21 bases lying between them. CDR3 sequence (DNA): TGTGCCAGTACCTTTGGAGGGAGGGAATTGCATGGCTACACCTTC. Translation: CASTFGGRELHGYTF.

This clonotype was seen only a few times. The rearrangement joins TRBV6-1 to TRBJ2-7, with D unresolved. The V and J ends lost 7 bases and 0 bases respectively, with 13 bases between them. CDR1 is MNHNS and CDR2 is SASEGT in the germline V gene. The CDR3 spans 14 residues. CDR3 loop: CASTTARTSYEQYF. The CDR3 DNA follows: TGTGCCAGCACCACCGCCCGGACCTCCTACGAGCAGTACTTC.

This clonotype was seen repeatedly, ten times or more. This rearrangement joins TRBV20-1 to TRBJ2-5; no clear D gene. The CDR3 extends over 12 amino acids. Germline CDR1 reads DFQATT; CDR2 reads SNEGSKA (reference sequence). V shed 4 bases and J shed 1 base, with 7 bases lying between them. The CDR3 spells CSAMGLQETQYF. The DNA for the CDR3 is TGCAGTGCTATGGGCCTCCAAGAGACCCAGTACTTC.

The chain joins TRBV4-1 to TRBJ2-1; 9 bases fit TRBD1. CDR3 length: 16 amino acids. V dropped 2 bases and J dropped 0; count of bases not matched to a gene: 2. Germline lookup yields CDR1 MGHRA and CDR2 YSYEKL. The CDR3 loop is CASSQTGGLSYNEQFF. The CDR3, as DNA: TGCGCCAGCAGCCAAACAGGGGGCCTCTCCTACAATGAGCAGTTCTTC.

V is TRBV7-2 and J is TRBJ1-2; no clear D gene. Germline V gene data show CDR1 as SGHTA and CDR2 as FQGNSA. V was clipped by 7 bases and J by 3 bases, with 21 bases between them. CDR3 length: 16 amino acids. The CDR3 region is CASTPREDRPDYGYTF. The CDR3 region has the DNA TGTGCCAGCACCCCCCGCGAGGACCGACCCGACTATGGCTACACCTTC.

This clonotype has ten or more counts. The chain employs TRBV6-2 or TRBV6-3 and TRBJ2-5; TRBD2 aligns across 12 bases. V lost 8 bases and J lost 5; bases outside the gene matches: 9. Germline assignment: CDR1 MNHEY and CDR2 SVGEGT. This CDR3 is built from 15 residues. The CDR3 DNA is TGTGCCAGCGGACAGACTAGCGGGGGTTTCGAGACCCAGTACTTC. It encodes CASGQTSGGFETQYF.

This clonotype was detected many times. The genes are TRBV20-1 and TRBJ1-1, with a tentative D call TRBD1 (5 bases). Germline CDR1 and CDR2: DFQATT and SNEGSKA (reference sequence). CDR3 length: 12 amino acids. With 6 bases removed from V and 4 bases from J, the gap between germline ends came to 12 bases. CDR3 DNA sequence: TGCAGTGCCCGTGATGGGGGCACTGAAGCTTTCTTT. Its translation is CSARDGGTEAFF.

This clonotype was counted ten times or more. The chain couples TRBV30 to TRBJ2-4; the match to TRBD1 covers 9 bases. CDR1 and CDR2 (germline): GTSNPN, SVGIG (reference sequence). V dropped 4 bases and J dropped 9; count of bases not matched to a gene: 10. The CDR3 is made up of 14 amino acids. In nucleotides, the CDR3 is TGTGCCTGGACTCCGGACAGGGGTAGAGGCATTCAGTACTTC. Translating it yields CAWTPDRGRGIQYF.

This clonotype has a count of ten or more. The chain uses TRBV20-1 and TRBJ1-1; D is possibly TRBD1 (6 bases). Per germline, CDR1 DFQATT and CDR2 SNEGSKA (reference sequence). CDR3 length: 16 residues. V was trimmed by 0 bases and J by 1 base, leaving 15 bases between them. In DNA form, the CDR3 reads TGCAGTGCTAGAGATGGCAGGGGTCTTGGGAACACTGAAGCTTTCTTT. This encodes CSARDGRGLGNTEAFF.